One sample yielded the 12 T cell receptor beta chains listed below, sequenced in a study of breast tumors, draining lymph nodes, adjacent tissues. Axillary draining lymph nodes of breast cancer patients supplied the node samples. MiXCR was run by TCRdb on the multiplex PCR reads, yielding one entry per CDR3 protein. In the table there are about 220,000 distinct CDR3 sequences, approximately 36% of which are singletons. Sequencing was carried out using axillary lymph node tissue. The receptors were gathered from a female donor with breast cancer. Some clones in this sample may be carry-over from other donors' samples.

This clonotype was seen only a few times. A much larger clone lies one base from this, so it may be a read error. The chain combines TRBV20-1 with TRBJ1-2, with 8 bases lining up with TRBD1. Germline V gene data show CDR1 as DFQATT and CDR2 as SNEGSKA (reference sequence). After removal of 0 bases from V and 8 bases from J, the junction contained 8 bases not matched to a gene. The CDR3 runs 14 residues. The CDR3 DNA sequence: TGCAGTGCTAGAGACATCCAGGGGGCAGCGGGCTACACCTTC. Protein: CSARDIQGAAGYTF.

This clonotype was counted many times. The junction departs from the called germline gene at one end, perhaps through a read error. This rearrangement joins TRBV20-1 to TRBJ1-2, with 9 bases identical to TRBD1. This CDR3 region has 12 residues. From germline, CDR1 is DFQATT and CDR2 SNEGSKA (reference sequence). This CDR3 is CSARTGDYGSTF. The DNA for the CDR3 is TGCAGTGCCCGGACAGGGGACTATGGCTCCACCTTC.

This clonotype was counted many times. This chain links TRBV19 with TRBJ1-5; the D gene is possibly TRBD1 (5 bases). The CDR3 extends over 16 amino acids. CDR1 LNHDA and CDR2 SQIVND come from the germline V gene (reference sequence). The V gene lost 0 bases and the J gene lost 1 base, with 10 bases spanning the gap. CDR3 coding DNA: TGTGCCAGTAGTATAGATCCAGGGTCAAGCAATCAGCCCCAGCATTTT. It yields the protein CASSIDPGSSNQPQHF.

This clonotype has a count of ten or more. This rearrangement joins TRBV5-5 to TRBJ2-5; 8 nucleotides match TRBD2. The germline gives CDR1 SGHKS, CDR2 YYEKEE (reference sequence). This CDR3 has 12 residues. Trimming took 4 bases from V and 7 from J; bases not matched to a gene: 3. The CDR3 nucleotides read TGTGCCAGCAGCCCGGGACTAGGGACCCAGTACTTC. Translation: CASSPGLGTQYF.

Notes on this clonotype: Here the CDR3 omits its conserved ending phenylalanine or tryptophan, so a read error is the likely source. The chain has TRBV28 and TRBJ2-7; D remains ambiguous. Germline V gives CDR1 MDHEN, CDR2 SYDVKM. V shed 7 bases and J shed 2 bases, with 15 bases lying between them. This CDR3 contains 14 residues. The CDR3 sequence: CASNPPGPTYEQYL. The DNA for the CDR3 is TGTGCCAGCAACCCCCCCGGGCCTACCTACGAGCAGTACCTC.

A word on this clonotype: A much larger clone sits a single nucleotide away, making a read error possible. V usage is TRBV20-1 and J usage is TRBJ2-1; 10 bases agree with TRBD2. V dropped 3 bases and J dropped 9; count of bases not matched to a gene: 8. The CDR3 runs 14 residues. Germline V gene sequence: CDR1 DFQATT, CDR2 SNEGSKA (reference sequence). The CDR3 bases are TGCAGTGCTAGGCTAGCGGGAGTCGACACTGAGCAGTTCTTC. Translated: CSARLAGVDTEQFF.

This clonotype was observed a few times. The CDR3 nucleotides are TGTGCCAGCAGCCAAGGTGGGACTGAAGCTTTCTTT. It yields the protein CASSQGGTEAFF. The chain couples TRBV3-1 to TRBJ1-1; D is unclear. The germline V and J ends were trimmed by 1 base and 5 bases, with 5 bases remaining between them. CDR3 length: 12 residues. Looked up from germline, CDR1 is LGHDT and CDR2 is YNNKEL (reference sequence).

As for this clonotype: A much larger clone lies a single base off, so this may be a read error. The chain employs TRBV5-1 and TRBJ2-1; 10 positions agree with TRBD1. The CDR3 is 14 residues long. Germline loops: CDR1 SGHRS, CDR2 YFSETQ. The chain's CDR3 is CASSTRTGGNEQSF. CDR3 nucleotide sequence: TGCGCCAGCAGCACCAGGACAGGGGGTAATGAGCAGTCCTTC.

This clonotype was picked up many times. The chain carries TRBV5-1 and TRBJ2-3; 11 nucleotides line up with TRBD2. The CDR3 covers 18 residues. V gave up 4 bases and J gave up 2 bases; unmatched junction bases: 12. Germline V gives CDR1 SGHRS, CDR2 YFSETQ. DNA for the CDR3: TGCGCCAGCAGCGTTTCGTTGGGACTAGCGGAGTTCACAGATACGCAGTATTTT. Translating gives CASSVSLGLAEFTDTQYF.

This clonotype was observed many times. This rearrangement joins TRBV7-9 to TRBJ2-1; TRBD1 matches at 12 bases. Trimming took 6 bases from V and 7 from J; bases not matched to a gene: 4. The CDR3 is 14 amino acids. The germline V gene has CDR1 SEHNR and CDR2 FQNEAQ (reference sequence). CDR3 protein: CASRMGQGANEQFF. CDR3 nucleotides: TGTGCCAGCAGGATGGGACAGGGGGCGAATGAGCAGTTCTTC.

The V gene is TRBV6-1, the J gene TRBJ2-3, with 7 bases aligning to TRBD2. The CDR3 is 15 amino acids. The trim removed 1 base at V and 1 base at J, leaving 2 bases unmatched. Per the germline V gene, CDR1 is MNHNS and CDR2 is SASEGT. CDR3 in DNA: TGTGCCAGCAGTGAAGATCGGGGGGGCACAGATACGCAGTATTTT. Its protein is CASSEDRGGTDTQYF.

The CDR3 DNA follows: TGTGCCTGTTCTAGAGGAACGGGCACAGATACGCAGTATTTT. Amino acid sequence: CACSRGTGTDTQYF. The chain carries TRBV30 and TRBJ2-3; D gene uncertain. Per the germline V gene, CDR1 is GTSNPN and CDR2 is SVGIG (reference sequence). The germline V and J ends were trimmed by 6 bases and 1 base, with 14 bases remaining between them. This CDR3 is 14 amino acids long.